One sample yielded the 26 T cell receptor beta chains listed below, sequenced in a study of CD8 T cells in Susac syndrome. Roughly 0.45 to 1 ug RNA was reverse transcribed with random hexamers. TCRdb passed the immunoSEQ multiplex PCR reads through MiXCR, listing each CDR3 protein once. This sample has 240,000 or so distinct CDR3 sequences; 90% to 97% occur once, and the top ten carry about 0.095%. The sample was CD4+ T cells from PBMCs. Receptors were obtained from a human donor with Susac syndrome.

The rearrangement joins TRBV3-1 to TRBJ1-2; D is perhaps TRBD1 (5 bases). The CDR3 has 15 amino acids. Germline CDR1 and CDR2: LGHDT and YNNKEL (reference sequence). Trimming pared 6 bases from V and 5 bases from J, leaving 19 bases between. CDR3 amino acids: CASSRGGTRDYGYTF. CDR3 coding DNA: TGTGCCAGCAGTAGAGGCGGGACCAGGGATTATGGCTACACCTTC.

This chain links TRBV20-1 with TRBJ1-5; 7 bases agree with TRBD1. Germline V lookup: CDR1 DFQATT, CDR2 SNEGSKA (reference sequence). The V gene end was trimmed by 6 bases and the J gene end by 3 bases; junction bases not matched to a gene: 5. The CDR3 contains 13 residues. The CDR3 sequence: CSAYDRVNQPQHF. The CDR3 DNA reads TGCAGTGCGTACGACAGGGTCAATCAGCCCCAGCATTTT.

The chain carries TRBV4-1 and TRBJ2-5; 8 bases line up with TRBD2. V was pared by 7 bases and J by 5 bases, with 12 bases of the junction left unmatched. This CDR3 comprises 15 residues. CDR1 and CDR2 from the germline V gene are MGHRA and YSYEKL. The CDR3 DNA is TGCGCCAGCACACCGAGCGGGAGTAGGTGGGAGACCCAGTACTTC. It encodes CASTPSGSRWETQYF.

This clonotype was detected once. The chain uses TRBV20-1 and TRBJ1-1, with D possibly TRBD1 on 5 matching bases. Germline assignment: CDR1 DFQATT and CDR2 SNEGSKA (reference sequence). The CDR3 totals 12 residues. With 8 bases removed from V and 7 bases from J, the gap between germline ends came to 17 bases. The CDR3 nucleotides are TGCAGTCCTCGAGGGTCAGGGCATGAAGCTTTCTTT. Translating it yields CSPRGSGHEAFF.

This chain uses TRBV6-2 or TRBV6-3 with TRBJ1-2, with D perhaps matching TRBD1 (6 bases). The CDR3 has 15 residues. V lost 2 bases, J lost 6 bases, and 16 bases lay in between. Looked up from germline, CDR1 is MNHEY and CDR2 is SVGEGT. The CDR3 here is CASSYRRTNRDGYTF. The CDR3 nucleotides are TGTGCCAGCAGTTACCGGCGGACAAACAGGGATGGCTACACCTTC.

The chain combines TRBV30 with TRBJ1-1, with no clear D. There are 10 residues in the CDR3. The germline V gene has CDR1 GTSNPN and CDR2 SVGIG (reference sequence). Trimming took off 5 bases at V and 10 bases at J, with 11 bases between the two ends. The CDR3 here is CAWGRLGAFF. The CDR3 DNA reads TGTGCCTGGGGACGGTTAGGAGCTTTCTTT.

The chain uses TRBV9 and TRBJ2-2, with 14 bases lining up with TRBD2. There are 16 residues in the CDR3. The J segment lost 7 bases and the V segment lost 4 bases, leaving 6 bases of the junction unmatched. Germline V gene sequence: CDR1 SGDLS, CDR2 YYNGEE. This CDR3 reads CASSRKGLAGDGELFF. The DNA of the CDR3 is TGTGCCAGCAGCAGAAAGGGACTAGCGGGAGACGGGGAGCTGTTTTTT.

The chain recombines TRBV6-5 with TRBJ2-7, with 10 bases aligning to TRBD2. CDR3 size: 14 residues. The V segment lost 6 bases and the J segment 4 bases; nucleotides outside the gene matches: 6. The germline CDR1 and CDR2 sequences are MNHEY and SVGAGI. The CDR3 DNA follows: TGTGCCAGCAGACCTCTAGCGGGGGTTTACGAGCAGTACTTC. Amino acid sequence: CASRPLAGVYEQYF.

J is TRBJ2-1 and V is TRBV12-3 or TRBV12-4; 8 bases are a match to TRBD1. V dropped 6 bases and J dropped 7; count of bases not matched to a gene: 8. This CDR3 is 14 amino acids long. The CDR3 DNA sequence: TGTGCCAGCAGATACCGGACAGGGTCGAATGAGCAGTTCTTC. Amino acids: CASRYRTGSNEQFF.

This rearrangement joins TRBV30 to TRBJ2-5; maybe TRBD1 (6 bases). CDR3 length: 13 residues. V was trimmed by 1 base and J by 5 bases, leaving 11 bases between them. Germline-derived CDR1 and CDR2 are GTSNPN and SVGIG (reference sequence). CDR3 sequence (DNA): TGTGCCTGGAGTGGAACAGGGTTGGAGACCCAGTACTTC. It is translated as CAWSGTGLETQYF.

The rearrangement uses TRBV12-3 or TRBV12-4 and TRBJ2-3; D is unresolved. V lost 7 bases, J lost 3 bases, and 11 bases lay in between. This CDR3 is 13 amino acids long. The CDR3 here is CASTTLRTDTQYF. CDR3 nucleotides: TGTGCCAGCACCACTTTAAGGACAGATACGCAGTATTTT.

This chain uses TRBV28 with TRBJ2-1; D perhaps matches TRBD2 (6 bases). Germline values: CDR1 MDHEN, CDR2 SYDVKM. V lost 6 bases and J 3 bases, leaving 18 bases between the germline ends. The CDR3 loop spans 16 amino acids. CDR3 loop: CASRPSEGLDYNEQFF. For the CDR3, the DNA is TGTGCCAGCAGGCCCTCGGAGGGCTTGGACTACAATGAGCAGTTCTTC.

The chain combines TRBV5-4 with TRBJ2-4; D may be TRBD2 (7 bases). The CDR3 spans 16 residues. Germline CDR1 SGHNT, CDR2 YYREEE (reference sequence). V lost 5 bases to trimming and J lost 1 base, with 16 bases between them. The CDR3: CASSRSGTKAKNIQYF. The CDR3 DNA is TGTGCCAGCAGTCGGAGCGGGACAAAGGCCAAAAACATTCAGTACTTC. Combining the CDR3 with reference TRBV5-4 and TRBJ2-4 gives the whole variable domain ETGVTQSPTHLIKTRGQQVTLRCSSQSGHNTVSWYQQALGQGPQFIFQYYREEENGRGNFPPRFSGLQFPNYSSELNVNALELDDSALYLCASSRSGTKAKNIQYFGAGTRLSVL.

The V gene is TRBV11-1, the J gene TRBJ1-2, with 9 bases fitting TRBD1. Germline lookup yields CDR1 SGHAT and CDR2 FQDESV (reference sequence). Trimming removed 5 bases from V and 7 bases from J; junction bases left unmatched: 11. This CDR3 is 15 amino acids long. CDR3 DNA sequence: TGTGCCAGCAGCCCGACGGGGGACAGGGAGGGTGGCTACACCTTC. Translated, it gives CASSPTGDREGGYTF.

The gene calls are TRBV9 and TRBJ2-5, with TRBD2 identical over 10 bases. The CDR3 is 15 amino acids. V trimming: 0 bases; J trimming: 4 bases; junction bases outside the gene matches: 3. The germline V gene has CDR1 SGDLS and CDR2 YYNGEE. The CDR3, as DNA: TGTGCCAGCAGCGTAGGGCTAGCGGGAGTAGAGACCCAGTACTTC. The encoded protein is CASSVGLAGVETQYF.

The chain recombines TRBV7-9 with TRBJ2-5, with D perhaps matching TRBD2 (6 bases). CDR1 and CDR2 from the germline V gene are SEHNR and FQNEAQ (reference sequence). The CDR3 extends over 15 amino acids. Trimming removed 3 bases from V and 4 bases from J, with 15 bases in between. The CDR3 spells CASSFGAGSGETQYF. CDR3 in DNA: TGTGCCAGCAGCTTTGGTGCGGGGTCCGGAGAGACCCAGTACTTC.

Only one count was recorded for this clonotype. The chain employs TRBV28 and TRBJ2-7, with no clear D. V was shortened by 4 bases and J by 3 bases, with 16 bases between the two germline ends. The length of the CDR3 is 15 residues. CDR1 is MDHEN and CDR2 is SYDVKM in the germline V gene. The CDR3 here is CASSSRPGTYYEQYF. The CDR3 DNA reads as TGTGCCAGCAGTTCCCGACCGGGCACCTACTACGAGCAGTACTTC.

V and J are TRBV29-1 and TRBJ2-1; TRBD2 matches 14 bases. CDR1 and CDR2 (germline): SQVTM, ANQGSEA. This CDR3 region has 18 residues. The J segment lost 0 bases and the V segment lost 7 bases, leaving 11 bases of the junction unmatched. DNA of the CDR3: TGCAGCGGCACCGGGACTAGCGGGAGAAGGAGCTCCTACAATGAGCAGTTCTTC. Translated: CSGTGTSGRRSSYNEQFF.

The chain employs TRBV3-1 and TRBJ1-2; 7 bases map to TRBD1. The CDR3 has 16 amino acids. The junction had 10 bases not matched to a gene; V was cut back by 2 bases and J by 4 bases. Germline CDR1 LGHDT, CDR2 YNNKEL (reference sequence). In DNA form, the CDR3 reads TGTGCCAGCAGCCAACAGGGGGACCTTATCCCCTATGGCTACACCTTC. This encodes CASSQQGDLIPYGYTF.

This rearrangement joins TRBV20-1 to TRBJ2-7; D not certain. CDR1 and CDR2 (germline): DFQATT, SNEGSKA (reference sequence). This CDR3 has 12 residues. The V and J ends lost 4 bases and 7 bases respectively, with 14 bases between them. CDR3 in amino acids: CSAKYIVGEQYF. CDR3 DNA sequence: TGCAGTGCTAAGTACATCGTGGGGGAGCAGTACTTC.

This chain links TRBV29-1 with TRBJ2-7, with 7 bases lining up with TRBD2. This CDR3 spans 14 amino acids. V was clipped by 3 bases and J by 0 bases; unmatched bases: 5. Germline V gene sequence: CDR1 SQVTM, CDR2 ANQGSEA. The CDR3, as DNA: TGCAGCGTTGACTTTCCTAGCGGCTCCTACGAGCAGTACTTC. The encoded protein is CSVDFPSGSYEQYF.

J is TRBJ1-2 and V is TRBV29-1; D unclear. V gave up 6 bases and J gave up 4 bases, with 18 bases separating them. The CDR3 contains 14 residues. Germline-derived CDR1 and CDR2 are SQVTM and ANQGSEA. As DNA, the CDR3 is TGCAGCGTAGCGACCGCCAGCTGGGGCTATGGCTACACCTTC. Translating it yields CSVATASWGYGYTF.

The chain uses TRBV20-1 and TRBJ1-1, with D perhaps matching TRBD1 (5 bases). V lost 3 bases and J 4 bases, leaving 15 bases between the germline ends. The germline V gene encodes CDR1 DFQATT and CDR2 SNEGSKA (reference sequence). The CDR3 runs to 14 residues. The CDR3 is CSASRQGDGTEAFF. The CDR3, as DNA: TGCAGTGCTAGCCGTCAGGGTGATGGCACTGAAGCTTTCTTT.

The rearrangement joins TRBV30 to TRBJ2-3; D may be TRBD2 (5 bases). The germline CDR1 and CDR2 sequences are GTSNPN and SVGIG (reference sequence). This CDR3 has 12 amino acids. V was cut by 0 bases and J by 6 bases, with 7 bases left in between. In DNA form, the CDR3 reads TGTGCCTGGAGTGTACGGGGTGATACGCAGTATTTT. As protein: CAWSVRGDTQYF.

This clonotype was detected once. The chain employs TRBV15 and TRBJ2-3, with 9 nucleotides matching TRBD1. The ends lost 5 bases at V and 5 bases at J; junction bases unmatched: 14. There are 17 residues in the CDR3. Germline values: CDR1 LNHNV, CDR2 YYDKDF (reference sequence). CDR3: CATSGHTGGIAGDTQYF. The CDR3, as DNA: TGTGCCACCAGCGGTCACACAGGGGGCATAGCTGGAGATACGCAGTATTTT.

CDR3 bases: TGTGCCAGCAGTTGGACAGGGGTAGCATCAACTAATGAAAAACTGTTTTTT. This translates into CASSWTGVASTNEKLFF. The chain employs TRBV12-3 or TRBV12-4 and TRBJ1-4, with TRBD1 matching 9 bases. Germline trimming cut 4 bases from V and 0 bases from J; bases unmatched to any gene: 6. This CDR3 is 17 amino acids long.